The clone carrying this T cell receptor (beta chain) appeared a few times. The antigen is not known. The data are from a study of cytomegalovirus exposure and HLA in healthy donors. About the research overall: A preliminary data release comprised roughly 85 million unique TCRs obtained from HLA-typed donors. Overall study findings and caveats: The authors later linked a missense DCLRE1C variant to TCR beta V- and J-gene trimming.

Between the trimmed V and J ends, which lost 4 bases and 5 bases, there was a span of 6 bases. The CDR3 totals 12 residues. In germline, CDR1 is MDHEN, CDR2 SYDVKM. Primers: 60 Vbeta forward and 13 Jbeta reverse. Libraries were prepared by immunoSEQ multiplex PCR; TCRdb keeps only in-frame clonotypes and omits some of them. Among roughly 89,000 clones, over 60% were seen once, and the ten largest hold 20% to 25%. Likely unrecorded immune exposures existed in these nominally healthy donors. The TCR sequence derives from a woman between 45 and 65 years old in good health and CMV-seropositive. Sequencing input: PBMCs. The gene calls are TRBV28 and TRBJ1-5, with a weak D call TRBD1 (5 bases). The CDR3 spells CASSWGDQPQHF. In DNA form, the CDR3 reads TGTGCCAGCAGTTGGGGGGATCAGCCCCAGCATTTT.